This T cell receptor (beta chain) was sequenced for a study of CD8+ T cells in alopecia areata (dated by TCRdb to the late 2010s). With respect to the entire study: The study used high-throughput TCRbeta sequencing to examine T cell clonal expansion in alopecia areata, in both the C3H/HeJ mouse model and human patients. RNA was obtained with the PAXgene miRNA kit for fixed scalp, the miRNeasy kit for PBMCs, and the RNeasy kit for mouse skin. TCRbeta CDR3 regions were amplified by immunoSEQ multiplex PCR with 35 Vbeta forward and 13 Jbeta reverse primers. Scalp clonality was compared across normal scalp (n=4), patchy alopecia areata scalp (n=8), and alopecia totalis/universalis scalp (n=8). Scalp tissue and sorted CD4+ and CD8+ peripheral blood T cells from patchy and totalis/universalis alopecia areata patients and from healthy controls were covered by human TCRbeta sequencing.

Broader findings and caveats from the paper: Lesional scalp, especially in alopecia totalis/universalis, showed higher clonality and more expanded CD8+ clones than normal scalp, suggesting antigenic drive. Resident alphabeta T cells in normal human skin are also sequenced, complicating scalp TCR repertoire analysis, unlike mouse skin dominated by gammadelta T cells. Shared TCR sequences between patients were less evident than in mice, which may be partly attributable to HLA diversity in the patient population.

Remarks on this clone: This receptor's antigen is unknown. No base-level quality is on record; no much larger clone is a single base apart.

V and J lose 2 bases and 6 bases, and a span of 7 bases separates them. The CDR3 spans 12 residues, from the cysteine through the phenylalanine. Only the CDR3 DNA is retained, 36 bases long and in frame from the first base. Looking up the germline V gene (reference sequence) yields CDR1 SEHNR and CDR2 FQNEAQ. The protocol used for the library was the immunoSEQ multiplex PCR assay. To provide template for TCR sequencing, every sample had RNA extracted and reverse transcribed into cDNA. First-strand cDNA was synthesized using SuperScript III with a 2:1 mix of oligo-dT and random hexamers. A synthetic immune receptor repertoire was used to gauge amplification bias, and whatever bias remained was removed computationally. The authors' pipeline ran thus. Raw reads were preprocessed for error removal, and CDR3 was defined according to IMGT conventions as running from the conserved cysteine to phenylalanine. Clonality was calculated as 1 minus Shannon entropy normalized by log2 of the number of productive unique TCRs. Whether each scalp clone was CD4 or CD8 was inferred by checking scalp TCRbeta sequences against the CD4 and CD8 repertoires from sorted blood. The table comes from immuneACCESS by way of TCRdb, which keeps in-frame sequences with V and J called. Part of the clones is missing from these tables; in studies checked, under half for an unresolved V gene and the rest for unknown reasons. That table gives V, J and clone size, and the DNA gave D and trimming. Recorded for this sample are approximately 130,000 clones; around 48% of them occurred a single time. 10% to 13% of the sample belongs to the ten largest clones.

Lesional scalp punch biopsies and peripheral blood were collected from alopecia areata patients. PBMCs were isolated by density centrifugation and stained for CD3, CD4 and CD8, and CD4+ and CD8+ T cells were sorted on a FACSAria. Alopecia areata patients who were not treated were recruited through a multicenter biomarker study. For several biomarker-study patients, blood CD8+ T cells were further sorted into NKG2D-low and NKG2D-high fractions. The sequenced material came from NKG2D-low CD8+ T cells sorted from blood. In light of the paper, this sample's cell subset or site label describes: sorted CD8+ NKG2D-low blood T cells. This chain joins TRBV7-9 to TRBJ1-1, and the D gene may be TRBD1, 5 bases matching. The TCR was taken from a human donor with alopecia areata. The CDR3 region has the sequence CASSLRQPEAFF. The bases read TGTGCCAGCAGCTTACGACAGCCTGAAGCTTTCTTT.